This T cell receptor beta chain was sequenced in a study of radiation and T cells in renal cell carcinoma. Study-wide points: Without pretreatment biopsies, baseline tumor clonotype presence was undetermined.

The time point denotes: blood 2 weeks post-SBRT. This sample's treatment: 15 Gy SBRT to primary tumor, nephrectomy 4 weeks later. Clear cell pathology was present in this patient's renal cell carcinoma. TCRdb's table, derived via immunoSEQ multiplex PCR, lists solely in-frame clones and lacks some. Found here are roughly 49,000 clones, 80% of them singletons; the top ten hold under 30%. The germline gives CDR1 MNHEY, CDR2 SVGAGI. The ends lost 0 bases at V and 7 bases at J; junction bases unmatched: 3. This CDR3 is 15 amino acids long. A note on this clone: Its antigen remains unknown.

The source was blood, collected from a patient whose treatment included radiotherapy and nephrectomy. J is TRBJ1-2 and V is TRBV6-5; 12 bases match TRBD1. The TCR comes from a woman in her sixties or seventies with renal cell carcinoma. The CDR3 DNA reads TGTGCCAGCAGTTACTCCCGGGACAGGGGGCCTGGCTACACCTTC. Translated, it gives CASSYSRDRGPGYTF.